The entry below describes one TCR beta chain. RNA transcripts provided the source from which TCR beta CDR3 regions were amplified. The TCR CDR3 first-round RT-PCR relied on the HTBI primer set. TCRdb called the multiplex PCR reads again in MiXCR, with one record for every CDR3 protein. The sample carries about 380,000 distinct CDR3 sequences, roughly 13% recorded once. Hyperthyroidism was newly diagnosed in patients aged 18 to 65 (duration under 2 months). This sample was taken from a study of T cells in Graves' hyperthyroidism and ophthalmopathy. The V gene's germline CDR1 is MGHRA and CDR2 YSYEKL. V dropped 0 bases and J dropped 4 bases, with 10 bases sitting between them. This CDR3 has 15 residues.

The V gene is TRBV4-1, the J gene TRBJ2-1; unclear D gene. This sequence was found in a man aged 25 to 45 with Graves' hyperthyroidism that later progressed to Graves' ophthalmopathy. The material sequenced was blood. The CDR3 sequence: CASSQELRLYNEQFF. CDR3 in DNA: TGCGCCAGCAGCCAAGAACTTCGCTTATACAATGAGCAGTTCTTC.